This entry features one TCR beta chain sequence. These data belong to a study of glioma-infiltrating T cells. The iRepertoire nested amplicon-rescue multiplex PCR amplified TCR alpha and beta CDR3s from RNA. TCRdb re-called the multiplex PCR reads through MiXCR, storing one row per CDR3 protein. This table has 150,000 to 200,000 distinct CDR3 sequences, under 55% appearing once. The CDR3 contains 14 residues. The germline gives CDR1 DFQATT, CDR2 SNEGSKA (reference sequence). V shed 6 bases and J 3 bases; nucleotides not matched to a gene: 4. The rearrangement links TRBV20-1 to TRBJ2-7; 14 bases line up with TRBD2. This clonotype was sampled from a human donor with low-grade glioma or glioblastoma, undergoing nonglioma brain surgery, or in good health (not recorded which). The material sequenced was glioma tissue, nonneoplastic brain tissue, or PBMCs (not recorded which). The CDR3 sequence: CSATGTSGSYEQYF. Here the CDR3 DNA reads TGCAGTGCCACCGGGACTAGCGGGAGCTACGAGCAGTACTTC.